The 4 T cell receptor beta chains below all came from one sample that was sequenced in a study of blood T cells in healthy people across ages. A second PCR, run for about 6 to 12 cycles, used a sample-barcoded 5' primer plus a J-beta primer mix. MiXCR, run by TCRdb on the 5' RACE reads, gives a single entry per CDR3 protein. The table records about 1,500,000 distinct CDR3 sequences, approximately 30% of them present only once. What was sequenced was blood. Every receptor here comes from a woman in her 30s in good health.

A few counts support this clonotype. The V gene is TRBV20-1, the J gene TRBJ1-2; no definite D call. The CDR3 is made up of 13 amino acids. Looked up from germline, CDR1 is DFQATT and CDR2 is SNEGSKA (reference sequence). Trimming stripped 2 bases from V and 8 bases from J, with 15 bases between. This CDR3 reads CSARNRASGGYTF. CDR3 bases: TGCAGTGCTAGAAATCGAGCTTCGGGAGGCTACACCTTC.

This clonotype was detected many times. The genes are TRBV20-1 and TRBJ1-2, with D uncertain. Per germline, CDR1 DFQATT and CDR2 SNEGSKA (reference sequence). V was cut by 0 bases and J by 4 bases, with 6 bases left in between. CDR3 length equals 12 residues. The CDR3 region is CSARDPPYGYTF. The CDR3 DNA is TGCAGTGCTAGAGATCCCCCCTATGGCTACACCTTC.

V is TRBV28 and J is TRBJ2-7, with D possibly TRBD1 on 6 matching bases. Per the germline V gene, CDR1 is MDHEN and CDR2 is SYDVKM. V was pared by 5 bases and J by 1 base, with 18 bases between. CDR3 length: 16 residues. The CDR3 region has the DNA TGTGCCAGCAGTCCCTCTGAACAGGGTAGGTCCTACGAGCAGTACTTC. It translates to CASSPSEQGRSYEQYF.

The V call is TRBV5-1, the J call TRBJ1-1; perhaps TRBD1 as D (6 bases). V lost 4 bases to trimming and J lost 0 bases, with 13 bases between them. The CDR3 spans 15 residues. CDR1 and CDR2 (germline): SGHRS, YFSETQ. The chain's CDR3 is CASSMRAGVNTEAFF. For the CDR3, the DNA is TGCGCCAGCAGCATGCGGGCAGGGGTGAACACTGAAGCTTTCTTT.